Below, 6 T cell receptor beta chains from the same sample are listed, as sequenced in a study of cytomegalovirus exposure and HLA in healthy donors. Primers: 60 Vbeta forward and 13 Jbeta reverse. The data were produced by immunoSEQ multiplex PCR, yet TCRdb's version contains in-frame clones alone and is incomplete. In the table there are about 120,000 clones, around 70% of which are singletons. Sequenced sample: PBMCs. The receptors derive from a woman in her thirties or forties in good health and CMV-seropositive.

This clone turned up a few times. The J gene is TRBJ2-7, the V gene TRBV9; 8 bases fit TRBD2. Germline loops: CDR1 SGDLS, CDR2 YYNGEE. This CDR3 has 13 amino acids. The J segment lost 4 bases and the V segment lost 5 bases, leaving 5 bases of the junction unmatched. The DNA for the CDR3 is TGTGCCAGCAGTCGGGGGGGGAGTTACGAGCAGTACTTC. Translation: CASSRGGSYEQYF.

This clone was observed a few times. The chain combines TRBV13 with TRBJ1-5, with unresolved D. Germline CDR1 and CDR2: PRHDT and FYEKMQ (reference sequence). Trimming stripped 5 bases from V and 4 bases from J, with 6 bases between. CDR3 length: 12 residues. For the CDR3, the DNA is TGTGCCAGCAGCGAAGCGAATCAGCCCCAGCATTTT. As protein: CASSEANQPQHF.

The chain joins TRBV2 to TRBJ1-5, with D maybe TRBD1 (6 bases). V gave up 7 bases and J gave up 3 bases, with 10 bases separating them. This CDR3 comprises 13 residues. CDR1 SNHLY and CDR2 FYNNEI come from the germline V gene. CDR3 region: CASKGELNQPQHF. The CDR3 DNA reads TGTGCCAGCAAGGGGGAACTCAATCAGCCCCAGCATTTT.

This clone has just one count. The J gene is TRBJ1-1, the V gene TRBV15; TRBD1 might be the D (6 bases). The CDR3 is 14 residues long. V dropped 4 bases and J dropped 2 bases, with 11 bases sitting between them. CDR1 and CDR2 (germline): LNHNV, YYDKDF (reference sequence). The CDR3 nucleotides are TGTGCCACCAGCACGGGACACCACAACACTGAAGCTTTCTTT. This gives the protein CATSTGHHNTEAFF.

The genes are TRBV7-8 and TRBJ2-6; tentatively, D is TRBD2 (6 bases). The V end was cut by 5 bases, the J end by 0 bases, with 14 bases between. The CDR3 spans 17 residues. The germline CDR1 and CDR2 sequences are SGHVS and FQNEAQ. CDR3 nucleotides: TGTGCCAGCAGCGGGGGACGGGGGAGCTCTGGGGCCAACGTCCTGACTTTC. It specifies CASSGGRGSSGANVLTF.

The chain recombines TRBV6-1 with TRBJ2-7; D possibly corresponds to TRBD2 (7 bases). This CDR3 contains 15 residues. From germline, CDR1 is MNHNS and CDR2 SASEGT. V dropped 0 bases and J dropped 5 bases, with 14 bases sitting between them. The CDR3 bases are TGTGCCAGCAGTGAAGCCGGGGGGCTTATCGACGAGCAGTACTTC. Translation gives CASSEAGGLIDEQYF.